Listed below are T cell receptor beta chains from one sample, sequenced in a study of neurological immune-mediated disorders. TCRdb reprocessed the 5' RACE reads with MiXCR, giving one entry per CDR3 protein. The sample includes about 60,000 distinct CDR3 sequences, roughly a tenth of them seen just once. Sequencing used PBMCs. The source of these receptors is a male donor with HTLV-1-associated myelopathy (HAM/TSP). Each CDR3 is given with its conserved first and last residue. The D gene is left open where the match is weak. Clone size, where shown, is once, few, many, or a class for clones that have expanded.

>.|many|TRBV20-1|TRBJ1-5|16
TGCAGTGCTAGAGCCCACCCGAGCGGGGGCAATCAGCCCCAGCATTTT
CSARAHPSGGNQPQHF
>.|many|TRBV7-2|TRBJ1-2|13
TGTGCCAGCAGCTTTCGGGGTGTTTATGGCTACACCTTC
CASSFRGVYGYTF
>.|.|TRBV6-2/TRBV6-3|TRBJ1-4|13
TGTGCCAGCAGTGAGACTCCGAATGAAAAACTGTTTTTT
CASSETPNEKLFF
>.|many|TRBV7-9|TRBJ2-7|16
TGTGCCAGCAGCTCGTCCCAGGGGTCCCTCTACTACGAGCAGTACTTC
CASSSSQGSLYYEQYF
>.|many|TRBV29-1|TRBJ2-3|14
TGCAGCGTTGAAGCAGCGGACAACACAGATACGCAGTATTTT
CSVEAADNTDTQYF
>.|many|TRBV11-2|TRBJ1-1|15
TGTGCCAGCAGCTTAGGTTTCGGGCTCGGCACTGAAGCTTTCTTT
CASSLGFGLGTEAFF
>.|many|TRBV9|TRBJ2-2|16
TGTGCCAGCAGCCCGCGGGGACGGGAGAACACCGGGGAGCTGTTTTTT
CASSPRGRENTGELFF
>TRBD2|many|TRBV27|TRBJ2-1|15
TGTGCCAGCAGCCCTAGCGGGGGAGTCTACAATGAGCAGTTCTTC
CASSPSGGVYNEQFF
>.|many|TRBV5-1|TRBJ1-1|14
TGCGCCAGCAGCACCTCTGGCAAGAACACTGAAGCTTTCTTT
CASSTSGKNTEAFF
>.|many|TRBV9|TRBJ2-1|14
TGTGCCAGCAGCGCCCTCGGGGGCTGGAATGAGCAGTTCTTC
CASSALGGWNEQFF
>.|many|TRBV7-9|TRBJ2-3|15
TGTGCCAGCAGCTTAGCGGAATCTCACAGAGATACGCAGTATTTT
CASSLAESHRDTQYF
>.|many|TRBV29-1|TRBJ1-1|13
TGCAGCGTTGAAGTACAAGCGAACACTGAAGCTTTCTTT
CSVEVQANTEAFF
>.|many|TRBV7-8|TRBJ2-7|15
TGTGCCAGCAGCTTGGGACGGGACACCACCTACGAGCAGTACTTC
CASSLGRDTTYEQYF
>TRBD1|many|TRBV5-1|TRBJ2-5|16
TGCGCCAGCAGGGACAGGGGAAGTTTTGCGGGAGAGACCCAGTACTTC
CASRDRGSFAGETQYF
>TRBD1|many|TRBV6-5|TRBJ1-4|17
TGTGCCAGCAGTTACTCGATACGGCGACAGGGAAACGAAAAACTGTTTTTT
CASSYSIRRQGNEKLFF
>.|many|TRBV7-2|TRBJ2-3|16
TGTGCCAGCAGCTTAGGGGCCGGCGGCTTTTCAGATACGCAGTATTTT
CASSLGAGGFSDTQYF
>.|many|TRBV6-2/TRBV6-3|TRBJ1-5|13
TGTGCCAGCAGTTCGATGGGAAATCAGCCCCAGCATTTT
CASSSMGNQPQHF
>TRBD1|.|TRBV28|TRBJ2-7|15
TGTGCCAGCAGACCCGGGACAGGGGGCTCCTACGAGCAGTACTTC
CASRPGTGGSYEQYF
>TRBD2|.|TRBV7-8|TRBJ2-2|14
TGTGCCAGCAGCTTGGGACTATCGAGCGGGGAGCTGTTTTTT
CASSLGLSSGELFF
>.|many|TRBV7-2|TRBJ2-1|13
TGTGCCAGCAGCAAAAGGGACACCAATGAGCAGTTCTTC
CASSKRDTNEQFF
>TRBD2|many|TRBV7-9|TRBJ2-3|15
TGTGCCAGCAGCTACACGGGGGGGAGCACAGATACGCAGTATTTT
CASSYTGGSTDTQYF
>TRBD1|few|TRBV11-2|TRBJ1-3|18
TGTGCCAGCAGCTTAGGGCGGGGACAGGGATATCCATCAGACACCATATATTTT
CASSLGRGQGYPSDTIYF
>TRBD2|many|TRBV24-1|TRBJ2-1|16
TGTGCCACCAGTGATACCGGGACTAGCGGGGTTGGGGAGCAGTTCTTC
CATSDTGTSGVGEQFF
>.|many|TRBV15|TRBJ1-1|18
TGTGCCACCAGCAGAGATATCGCCAGGGAGGGGACTGGGGCTGAAGCTTTCTTT
CATSRDIAREGTGAEAFF
>TRBD1|many|TRBV15|TRBJ1-5|18
TGTGCCACCAGACCTCGACAGGGGGCGATGGGGAGCAATCAGCCCCAGCATTTT
CATRPRQGAMGSNQPQHF
>.|many|TRBV5-1|TRBJ1-2|12
TGCGCCAGCAGGGAACGGGGAGGTGGCTACACCTTC
CASRERGGGYTF
>.|many|TRBV5-1|TRBJ1-5|14
TGCGCCAGCAGCTTGGGACAGGACCATCAGCCCCAGCATTTT
CASSLGQDHQPQHF
>TRBD1|many|TRBV5-1|TRBJ2-5|15
TGCGCCAGCAGCACATGGACAGGGGTTGTTGGGACCCAGTACTTC
CASSTWTGVVGTQYF
>TRBD1|many|TRBV29-1|TRBJ1-2|12
TGCAGCGTTGGGGACAGTATCTATGGCTACACCTTC
CSVGDSIYGYTF
>.|.|TRBV5-1|TRBJ2-7|14
TGCGCCAGCAGCTTGGCAGGTGGGGCATCCGAGCAGTACTTC
CASSLAGGASEQYF
>TRBD1|few|TRBV27|TRBJ2-6|17
TGTGCCAGCAGTTCTCGACAGGGGGTGCCTGGGGCCAACGTCCTGACTTTC
CASSSRQGVPGANVLTF
>TRBD2|many|TRBV18|TRBJ2-3|15
TGTGCCAGCTCACCACTCAGCGGGGGGTACGATACGCAGTATTTT
CASSPLSGGYDTQYF
>TRBD1|.|TRBV19|TRBJ2-1|13
TGTGCCAGTAGTCCGGGACAGGGGGGGAGGCAGTTCTTC
CASSPGQGGRQFF
>.|many|TRBV7-9|TRBJ2-7|13
TGTGCCAGCAGCTTGGACAGTTACTACGAGCAGTACTTC
CASSLDSYYEQYF
>TRBD1|many|TRBV19|TRBJ1-4|14
TGTGCCAGTAGCCGGGACAGGGGAAATGAAAAACTGTTTTTT
CASSRDRGNEKLFF
>TRBD1|many|TRBV6-2/TRBV6-3|TRBJ2-7|14
TGTGCCAGCACCCGGGGACAGGGGCTCTACGAGCAGTACTTC
CASTRGQGLYEQYF
>.|many|TRBV5-1|TRBJ2-3|14
TGCGCCAGCAGCTTGGTAGGTGATCGAGATACGCAGTATTTT
CASSLVGDRDTQYF
>.|many|TRBV7-2|TRBJ1-2|13
TGTGCCAGCAGCCCTTCGCCTGGGTTTGGCTACACCTTC
CASSPSPGFGYTF
>.|many|TRBV7-9|TRBJ2-2|13
TGTGCCAGCAGCTTCGGCGGCACCGGGGAGCTGTTTTTT
CASSFGGTGELFF
>TRBD2|many|TRBV20-1|TRBJ2-5|15
TGCAGTGCTAGAGCGGCTAGCGGGGTATTGGAGACCCAGTACTTC
CSARAASGVLETQYF
>.|few|TRBV19|TRBJ1-2|15
TGTGCCAGTACTCCTGGGGATAGGAGGAACTATGGCTACACCTTC
CASTPGDRRNYGYTF